The clone carrying this T cell receptor (beta chain) was counted a few times. What it binds is unknown. This entry comes from a study of post-analysis software for immune sequencing data. Looking at the study overall: Included courses were relapsing-remitting and secondary progressive multiple sclerosis; progressive-relapsing multiple sclerosis was also included. Points from the study as a whole: Controls had significantly higher normalized Chao1 diversity than multiple sclerosis patients. Among five TRBV segments more frequent in patients than controls were TRBV5-6, TRBV5-1 and TRBV20-1. Co-batched samples clustered tightly together by F measure.

Included in the TCR beta cDNA libraries were unique molecular identifiers. From roughly 1 to 10 million T cells, 400,000 to 600,000 cDNA molecules were obtained. One entry per CDR3 protein results from TCRdb running MiXCR on the PCR reads. The sample contains about 430,000 distinct CDR3 sequences, 30% to 45% of which appear only once. This CDR3 is 13 amino acids long. V gave up 0 bases and J gave up 4 bases, with 7 bases separating them. Germline loops: CDR1 LNHNV, CDR2 YYDKDF (reference sequence). The source material was blood. This sequence was found in a girl under 10 years old with multiple sclerosis. The J gene is TRBJ2-7, the V gene TRBV15; D remains unclear. The CDR3 loop is CATSRDLEYEQYF. Written as DNA, the CDR3 is TGTGCCACCAGCAGAGATCTGGAGTACGAGCAGTACTTC.